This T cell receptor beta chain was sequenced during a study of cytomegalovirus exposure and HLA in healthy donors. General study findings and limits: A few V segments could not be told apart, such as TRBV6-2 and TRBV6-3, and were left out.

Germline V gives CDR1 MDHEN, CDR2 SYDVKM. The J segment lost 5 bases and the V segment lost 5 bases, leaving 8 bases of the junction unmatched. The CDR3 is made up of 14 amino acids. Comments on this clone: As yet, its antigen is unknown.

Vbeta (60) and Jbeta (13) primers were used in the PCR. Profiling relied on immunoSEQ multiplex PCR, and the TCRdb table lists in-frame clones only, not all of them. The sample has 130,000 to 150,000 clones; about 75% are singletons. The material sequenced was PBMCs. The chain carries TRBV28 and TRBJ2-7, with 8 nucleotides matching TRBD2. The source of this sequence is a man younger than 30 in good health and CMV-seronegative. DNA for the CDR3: TGTGCCAGCAGTCCCGGGGGGGTCGAGGACGAGCAGTACTTC. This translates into CASSPGGVEDEQYF.